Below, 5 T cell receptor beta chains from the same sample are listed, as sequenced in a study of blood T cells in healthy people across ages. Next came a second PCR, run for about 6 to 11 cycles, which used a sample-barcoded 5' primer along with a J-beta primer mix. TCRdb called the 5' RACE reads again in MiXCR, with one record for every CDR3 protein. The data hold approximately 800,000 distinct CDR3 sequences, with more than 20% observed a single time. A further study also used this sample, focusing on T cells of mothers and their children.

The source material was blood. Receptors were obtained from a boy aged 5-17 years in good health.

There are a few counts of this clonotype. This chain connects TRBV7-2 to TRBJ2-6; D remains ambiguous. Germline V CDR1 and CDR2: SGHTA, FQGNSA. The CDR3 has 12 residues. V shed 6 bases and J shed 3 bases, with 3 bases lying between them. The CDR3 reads CASSRGANVLTF. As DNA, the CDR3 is TGTGCCAGCAGTCGTGGGGCCAACGTCCTGACTTTC.

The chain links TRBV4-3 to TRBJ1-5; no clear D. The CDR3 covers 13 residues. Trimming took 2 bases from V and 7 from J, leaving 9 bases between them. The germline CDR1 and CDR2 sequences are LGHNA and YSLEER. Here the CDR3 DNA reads TGCGCCAGCAGCCAATCTCGGACCCAGCCCCAGCATTTT. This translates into CASSQSRTQPQHF.

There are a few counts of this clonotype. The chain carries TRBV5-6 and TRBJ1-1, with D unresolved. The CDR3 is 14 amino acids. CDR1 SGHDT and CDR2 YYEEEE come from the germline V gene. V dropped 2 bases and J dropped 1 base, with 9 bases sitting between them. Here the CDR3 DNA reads TGTGCCAGCAGCTTTCGGTCCCCGAACACTGAAGCTTTCTTT. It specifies CASSFRSPNTEAFF.

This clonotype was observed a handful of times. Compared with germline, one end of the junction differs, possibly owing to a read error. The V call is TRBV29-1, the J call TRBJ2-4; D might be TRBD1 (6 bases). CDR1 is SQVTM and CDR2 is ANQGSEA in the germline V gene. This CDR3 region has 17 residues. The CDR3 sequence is CGVESPEGQGTKNIQYF. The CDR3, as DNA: TGCGGCGTTGAATCCCCCGAGGGGCAGGGGACCAAAAACATTCAGTACTTC.

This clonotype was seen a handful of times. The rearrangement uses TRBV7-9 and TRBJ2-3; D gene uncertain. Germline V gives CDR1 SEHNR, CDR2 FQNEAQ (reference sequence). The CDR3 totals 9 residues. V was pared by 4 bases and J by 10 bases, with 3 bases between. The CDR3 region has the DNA TGTGCCAGCAGCTCTCCGCAGTATTTT. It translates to CASSSPQYF.